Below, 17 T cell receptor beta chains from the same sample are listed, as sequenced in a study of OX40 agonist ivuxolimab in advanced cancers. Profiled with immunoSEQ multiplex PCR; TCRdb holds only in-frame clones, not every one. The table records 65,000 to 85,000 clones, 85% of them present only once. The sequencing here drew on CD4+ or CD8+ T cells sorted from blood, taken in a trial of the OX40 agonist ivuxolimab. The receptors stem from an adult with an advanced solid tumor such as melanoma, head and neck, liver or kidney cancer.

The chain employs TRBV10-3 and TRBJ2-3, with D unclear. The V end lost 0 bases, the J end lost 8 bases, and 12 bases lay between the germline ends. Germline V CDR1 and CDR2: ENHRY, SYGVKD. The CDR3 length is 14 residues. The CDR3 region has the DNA TGTGCCATCAGTGAGTCCGATGGGGTTCGTACGCAGTATTTT. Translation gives CAISESDGVRTQYF.

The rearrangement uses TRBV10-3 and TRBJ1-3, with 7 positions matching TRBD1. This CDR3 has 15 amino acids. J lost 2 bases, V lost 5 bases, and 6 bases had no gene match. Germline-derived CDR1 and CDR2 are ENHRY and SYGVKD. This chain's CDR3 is CAISPSTGPGNTIYF. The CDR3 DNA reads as TGTGCCATCAGTCCTTCGACAGGGCCTGGAAACACCATATATTTT.

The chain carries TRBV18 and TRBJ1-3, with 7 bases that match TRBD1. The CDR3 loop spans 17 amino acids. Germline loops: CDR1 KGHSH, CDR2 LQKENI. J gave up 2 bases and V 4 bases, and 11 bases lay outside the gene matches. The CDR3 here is CASSRNLRQGTGNTIYF. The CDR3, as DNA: TGTGCCAGCTCACGAAACCTCAGACAGGGAACTGGAAACACCATATATTTT.

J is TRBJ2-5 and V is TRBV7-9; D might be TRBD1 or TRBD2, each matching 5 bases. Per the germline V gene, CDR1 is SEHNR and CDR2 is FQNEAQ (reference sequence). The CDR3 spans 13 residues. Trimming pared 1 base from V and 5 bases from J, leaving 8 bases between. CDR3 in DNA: TGTGCCAGCAGCTTAGGGGGGAAGGAGACCCAGTACTTC. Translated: CASSLGGKETQYF.

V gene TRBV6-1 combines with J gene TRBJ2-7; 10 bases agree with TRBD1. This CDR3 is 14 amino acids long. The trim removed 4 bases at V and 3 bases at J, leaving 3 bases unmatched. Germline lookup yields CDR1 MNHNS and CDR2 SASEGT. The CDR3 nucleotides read TGTGCCAGCAGTGGGGACAGGGGTAACTACGAGCAGTACTTC. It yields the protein CASSGDRGNYEQYF.

As DNA, the CDR3 is TGTGCCATCAGTGTGAACAGGGGGCCGGATGAGACCCAGTACTTC. Amino acids: CAISVNRGPDETQYF. This chain uses TRBV10-3 with TRBJ2-5; the match to TRBD1 covers 9 bases. The trim removed 4 bases at V and 5 bases at J, leaving 8 bases unmatched. The CDR3 length is 15 residues. The V gene's germline CDR1 is ENHRY and CDR2 SYGVKD.

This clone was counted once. Here the CDR3 DNA reads TGTGCCAGCATCCTTCCCCTTCCCGGGCCTTCATGCTACGAGCAGTACTTC. The encoded protein is CASILPLPGPSCYEQYF. The chain recombines TRBV9 with TRBJ2-7; no firm D call. Looked up from germline, CDR1 is SGDLS and CDR2 is YYNGEE. The germline V and J ends were trimmed by 6 bases and 3 bases, with 25 bases remaining between them. There are 17 residues in the CDR3.

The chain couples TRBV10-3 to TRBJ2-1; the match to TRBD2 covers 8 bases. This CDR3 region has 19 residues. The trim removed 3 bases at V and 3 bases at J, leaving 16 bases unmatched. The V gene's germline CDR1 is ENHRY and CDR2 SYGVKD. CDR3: CAISDTGRAAGAGYNEQFF. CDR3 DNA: TGTGCCATCAGTGATACCGGCCGGGCAGCGGGAGCGGGCTACAATGAGCAGTTCTTC.

The CDR3 DNA reads TGTGCCAGCAGTTACCCGGGACAGGGTGGGGGTACGCAGTATTTT. Its protein product is CASSYPGQGGGTQYF. This chain connects TRBV6-6 to TRBJ2-3, with 9 bases that match TRBD1. The CDR3 has 15 amino acids. The germline CDR1 and CDR2 sequences are MNHNY and SVGAGI (reference sequence). V dropped 2 bases and J dropped 8; count of bases not matched to a gene: 8.

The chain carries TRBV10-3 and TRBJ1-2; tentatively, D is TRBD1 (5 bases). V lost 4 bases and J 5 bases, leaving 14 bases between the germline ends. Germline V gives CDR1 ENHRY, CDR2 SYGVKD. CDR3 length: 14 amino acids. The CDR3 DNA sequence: TGTGCCATCAGTGGAGGGACTCTTGGATATGGCTACACCTTC. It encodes CAISGGTLGYGYTF.

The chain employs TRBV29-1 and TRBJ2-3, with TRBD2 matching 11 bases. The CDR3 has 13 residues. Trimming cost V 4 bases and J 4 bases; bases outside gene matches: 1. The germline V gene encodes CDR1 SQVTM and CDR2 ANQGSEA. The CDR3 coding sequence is TGCAGCGTTGTACTAGCGGGGGCAGATACGCAGTATTTT. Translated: CSVVLAGADTQYF.

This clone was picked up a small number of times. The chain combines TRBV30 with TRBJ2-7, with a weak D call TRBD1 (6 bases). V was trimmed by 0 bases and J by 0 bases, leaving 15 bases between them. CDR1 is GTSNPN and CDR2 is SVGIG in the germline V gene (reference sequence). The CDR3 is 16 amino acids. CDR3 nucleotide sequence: TGTGCCTGGAGTGTTGGGACAAAAAAACTCTCCTACGAGCAGTACTTC. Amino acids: CAWSVGTKKLSYEQYF. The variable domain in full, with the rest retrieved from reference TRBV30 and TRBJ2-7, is SQTIHQWPATLVQPVGSPLSLECTVEGTSNPNLYWYRQAAGRGLQLLFYSVGIGQISSEVPQNLSASRPQDRQFILSSKKLLLSDSGFYLCAWSVGTKKLSYEQYFGPGTRLTVT.

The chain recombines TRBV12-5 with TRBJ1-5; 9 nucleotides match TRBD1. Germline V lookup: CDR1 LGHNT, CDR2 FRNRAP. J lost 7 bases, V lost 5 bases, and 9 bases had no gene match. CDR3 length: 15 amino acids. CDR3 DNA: TGTGCTAGTGGTCCCCCAACAGGGGGCGAACAGCCCCAGCATTTT. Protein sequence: CASGPPTGGEQPQHF.

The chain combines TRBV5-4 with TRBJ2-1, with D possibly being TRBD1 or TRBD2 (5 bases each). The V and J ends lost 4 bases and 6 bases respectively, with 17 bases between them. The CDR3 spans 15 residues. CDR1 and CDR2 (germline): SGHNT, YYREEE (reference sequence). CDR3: CASSPTGPLPNEQFF. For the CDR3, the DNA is TGTGCCAGCAGCCCCACGGGACCCCTACCCAATGAGCAGTTCTTC.

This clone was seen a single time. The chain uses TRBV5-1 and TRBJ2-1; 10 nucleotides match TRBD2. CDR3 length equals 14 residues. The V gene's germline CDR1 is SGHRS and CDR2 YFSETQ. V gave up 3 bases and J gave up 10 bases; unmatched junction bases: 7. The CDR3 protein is CASSSGTSAREQFF. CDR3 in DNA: TGCGCCAGCAGCTCCGGGACTAGCGCTAGAGAGCAGTTCTTC.

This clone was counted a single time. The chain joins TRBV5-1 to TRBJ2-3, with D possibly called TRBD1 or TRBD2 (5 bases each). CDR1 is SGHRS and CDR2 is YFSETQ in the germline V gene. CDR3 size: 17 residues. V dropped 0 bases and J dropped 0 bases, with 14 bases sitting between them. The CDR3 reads CASSLGPDRDSTDTQYF. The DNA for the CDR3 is TGCGCCAGCAGCTTGGGGCCTGATCGGGACAGCACAGATACGCAGTATTTT.

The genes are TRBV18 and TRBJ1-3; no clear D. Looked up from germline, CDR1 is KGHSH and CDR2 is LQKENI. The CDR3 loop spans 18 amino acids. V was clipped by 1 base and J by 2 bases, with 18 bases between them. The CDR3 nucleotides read TGTGCCAGCTCACCACTACGGTCCGGTTCTCTCCCTGGAAACACCATATATTTT. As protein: CASSPLRSGSLPGNTIYF.